Below are 12 T cell receptor beta chains sequenced from a single sample in a study of blood T cell repertoires in COVID-19. Assay used: immunoSEQ multiplex PCR; TCRdb lists only in-frame clones, some missing. The table lists about 57,000 clones, roughly 80% of them singletons. Material for sequencing was PBMCs or T cells enriched from blood (not recorded which). The source of these receptors is a woman aged 40 to 50 with acute COVID-19.

V and J are TRBV28 and TRBJ1-1; D remains ambiguous. CDR3 length: 13 amino acids. Per the germline V gene, CDR1 is MDHEN and CDR2 is SYDVKM. Deletions cut 6 bases from V and 0 bases from J, with 8 bases between. CDR3 DNA sequence: TGTGCCAGCAGCCGGAGTATGAACACTGAAGCTTTCTTT. It specifies CASSRSMNTEAFF.

This sequence joins TRBV6-1 and TRBJ1-6, with TRBD1 matching over 8 bases. The CDR3 consists of 15 residues. CDR1 is MNHNS, CDR2 SASEGT, per germline. Germline trimming cut 2 bases from V and 7 bases from J; bases unmatched to any gene: 4. CDR3 nucleotide sequence: TGTGCCAGCAGTGAATCATGGACAGGGAATTCACCCCTCCACTTT. It translates to CASSESWTGNSPLHF.

The rearrangement uses TRBV27 and TRBJ1-6; weak D call: TRBD1 (5 bases). Germline V gene lookup returns CDR1 MNHEY and CDR2 SMNVEV (reference sequence). V lost 3 bases and J 15 bases, leaving 15 bases between the germline ends. The CDR3 consists of 13 residues. CDR3 DNA: TGTGCCAGCAGTTTCAACGGGGGGAAGGACCTCCACTTT. Protein sequence: CASSFNGGKDLHF.

The V call is TRBV7-2, the J call TRBJ1-5, with TRBD1 as a possible D gene (5 bases). Between the trimmed V and J ends, which lost 1 base and 0 bases, there was a span of 7 bases. The CDR3 covers 15 residues. Germline V lookup: CDR1 SGHTA, CDR2 FQGNSA. CDR3 residues: CASSLEGISNQPQHF. The CDR3 nucleotides are TGTGCCAGCAGCTTAGAGGGGATTAGCAATCAGCCCCAGCATTTT.

The chain recombines TRBV19 with TRBJ1-5; 8 nucleotides match TRBD1. Germline-derived CDR1 and CDR2 are LNHDA and SQIVND (reference sequence). The CDR3 spans 16 residues. Trimming removed 5 bases from V and 7 bases from J; junction bases left unmatched: 13. The CDR3 loop is CASSAARQGLGQPQHF. The CDR3 DNA follows: TGTGCCAGTAGTGCAGCCCGACAGGGGCTAGGACAGCCCCAGCATTTT. Combining the CDR3 with reference TRBV19 and TRBJ1-5 gives the whole variable domain DGGITQSPKYLFRKEGQNVTLSCEQNLNHDAMYWYRQDPGQGLRLIYYSQIVNDFQKGDIAEGYSVSREKKESFPLTVTSAQKNPTAFYLCASSAARQGLGQPQHFGDGTRLSIL.

J is TRBJ2-3 and V is TRBV9, with TRBD1 as a possible D gene (5 bases). The germline gives CDR1 SGDLS, CDR2 YYNGEE. Deletions cut 2 bases from V and 6 bases from J, with 13 bases between. This CDR3 is 14 amino acids long. CDR3 sequence: CASSVGLNSDTQYF. The CDR3 bases are TGTGCCAGCAGCGTGGGGCTGAACAGCGATACGCAGTATTTT.

This clone has a single count. The CDR3 region has the DNA TGTGCCAGCAGTGACCCGACAGGCCAAGAGACCCAGTACTTC. It is translated as CASSDPTGQETQYF. The chain uses TRBV2 and TRBJ2-5; tentatively, D is TRBD1 (6 bases). Looked up from germline, CDR1 is SNHLY and CDR2 is FYNNEI. Deletions cut 3 bases from V and 1 base from J, with 9 bases between. The CDR3 length is 14 residues. The variable domain in full, completed from reference TRBV2 and TRBJ2-5, reads EPEVTQTPSHQVTQMGQEVILRCVPISNHLYFYWYRQILGQKVEFLVSFYNNEISEKSEIFDDQFSVERPDGSNFTLKIRSTKLEDSAMYFCASSDPTGQETQYFGPGTRLLVL.

The rearrangement uses TRBV11-3 and TRBJ2-3, with TRBD2 as a possible D gene (6 bases). V lost 4 bases and J 4 bases, leaving 12 bases between the germline ends. Germline values: CDR1 SGHNT, CDR2 YENEEA. The CDR3 length is 14 residues. The CDR3 protein is CASSSSGGADTQYF. The DNA for the CDR3 is TGTGCCAGCAGCTCCTCGGGCGGGGCAGATACGCAGTATTTT.

V and J are TRBV21-1 and TRBJ2-7; the table's D call, TRBD1, has no DNA check behind it. TRBV21-1 is a known pseudogene. The CDR3 totals 14 residues. The CDR3 region is CASSKRDTTYEQYF. CDR3 nucleotides: TGTGCCAGCAGCAAAAGGGACACCACGTACGAGCAGTACTTC.

The chain links TRBV27 to TRBJ2-2; D gene unclear. The germline CDR1 and CDR2 sequences are MNHEY and SMNVEV (reference sequence). V lost 8 bases and J 3 bases, leaving 7 bases between the germline ends. This CDR3 has 12 residues. CDR3 sequence: CASQSHTGELFF. The CDR3 DNA follows: TGTGCCAGCCAATCCCACACCGGGGAGCTGTTTTTT.

The chain has TRBV24-1 and TRBJ1-1, with 7 bases that match TRBD1. The CDR3 has 15 residues. Germline V gene sequence: CDR1 KGHDR, CDR2 SFDVKD. Trimming took 4 bases from V and 5 from J; bases not matched to a gene: 9. DNA for the CDR3: TGTGCCACCAGTGACCCGACAGGGCCTAATACTGAAGCTTTCTTT. Translating gives CATSDPTGPNTEAFF.

For the CDR3, the DNA is TGCGCCAGCAGCTTAGGACACCTGAACACCGGGGAGCTGTTTTTT. It yields the protein CASSLGHLNTGELFF. This chain links TRBV5-1 with TRBJ2-2; TRBD1 might be the D (5 bases). The V end lost 2 bases, the J end lost 1 base, and 9 bases lay between the germline ends. The germline V gene has CDR1 SGHRS and CDR2 YFSETQ. This CDR3 spans 15 amino acids. Combining the CDR3 with reference TRBV5-1 and TRBJ2-2 gives the whole variable domain KAGVTQTPRYLIKTRGQQVTLSCSPISGHRSVSWYQQTPGQGLQFLFEYFSETQRNKGNFPGRFSGRQFSNSRSEMNVSTLELGDSALYLCASSLGHLNTGELFFGEGSRLTVL.